One and the same sample provided the 20 T cell receptor beta chains below, sequenced in a study of CD8 T cells in ankylosing spondylitis. Study results and limitations: What seemed typical of ankylosing spondylitis blood was a TCR beta motif built from eight highly homologous variants.

No cognate antigen is known for these TCRs. TCRdb redid the calling of the 5' RACE reads with MiXCR, one entry per CDR3 protein. The profile shows approximately 400,000 distinct CDR3 sequences, 25% to 30% of them singletons. The material sequenced was blood, either unsorted or a sorted T cell fraction (not recorded which). These TCRs come from a male donor with ankylosing spondylitis.

The table lists this clonotype with a few counts. The V and J genes are TRBV29-1 and TRBJ2-5; 7 bases are a match to TRBD1. This CDR3 has 11 residues. Germline V gene lookup returns CDR1 SQVTM and CDR2 ANQGSEA. The V gene end was trimmed by 7 bases and the J gene end by 3 bases; junction bases not matched to a gene: 2. The CDR3 DNA is TGCAGCGCGACAGGGAAAGAGACCCAGTACTTC. This sequence encodes CSATGKETQYF.

The chain joins TRBV29-1 to TRBJ1-2; a weak D match, TRBD1 (6 bases). This CDR3 region has 15 residues. Trimming took 3 bases from V and 5 from J, leaving 19 bases between them. In germline, CDR1 is SQVTM, CDR2 ANQGSEA. Written as DNA, the CDR3 is TGCAGCGTTGAGGGGATTCGCGGAGGGGGATATGGCTACACCTTC. This translates into CSVEGIRGGGYGYTF.

This clonotype was seen a few times. The CDR3 loop is CASSHSVGDAETQYF. The CDR3 DNA reads as TGTGCCAGCAGCCACAGCGTTGGGGATGCAGAGACCCAGTACTTC. The chain employs TRBV11-2 and TRBJ2-5; D gene uncertain. This CDR3 contains 15 residues. V was cut by 5 bases and J by 4 bases, with 17 bases left in between. Germline V gives CDR1 SGHAT, CDR2 FQNNGV.

This clonotype turned up a few times. The V gene is TRBV4-1, the J gene TRBJ2-1, with D possibly TRBD2 on 5 matching bases. Germline-derived CDR1 and CDR2 are MGHRA and YSYEKL. The CDR3 length is 12 residues. The ends were cut back, 1 base at V and 9 bases at J, with 7 bases in the middle. The DNA of the CDR3 is TGCGCCAGCAGCCAAGTAGCGTTTGAGCAGTTCTTC. It encodes CASSQVAFEQFF.

The chain carries TRBV24-1 and TRBJ2-5, with D perhaps assigned TRBD1 or TRBD2 (5 bases each). This CDR3 comprises 14 residues. The V gene's germline CDR1 is KGHDR and CDR2 SFDVKD. V was clipped by 3 bases and J by 3 bases, with 10 bases between them. DNA for the CDR3: TGTGCCACCAGTGATCCCGGGACCGAAGAGACCCAGTACTTC. Encoded protein: CATSDPGTEETQYF.

The rearrangement links TRBV5-1 to TRBJ2-1, with 9 bases lining up with TRBD2. Trimming cost V 0 bases and J 9 bases; bases outside gene matches: 4. Germline V gene data show CDR1 as SGHRS and CDR2 as YFSETQ. This CDR3 is built from 14 residues. CDR3 sequence reads: CASSLGGTSFEQFF. CDR3 DNA: TGCGCCAGCAGCTTGGGGGGGACTAGCTTTGAGCAGTTCTTC.

V and J are TRBV20-1 and TRBJ2-3; 9 bases are shared with TRBD2. Germline values: CDR1 DFQATT, CDR2 SNEGSKA (reference sequence). V was pared by 0 bases and J by 2 bases, with 9 bases of the junction left unmatched. The CDR3 sequence is 17 residues long. CDR3 bases: TGCAGTGCTAGAGATCTTACAGGACTAGCGCCCACAGATACGCAGTATTTT. Protein product: CSARDLTGLAPTDTQYF.

The chain links TRBV11-2 to TRBJ2-2; 9 nucleotides match TRBD1. This CDR3 region has 15 residues. The V segment lost 3 bases and the J segment 7 bases; nucleotides outside the gene matches: 6. Per the germline V gene, CDR1 is SGHAT and CDR2 is FQNNGV. The CDR3 DNA is TGTGCCAGCAGCTTCCGGGACAGGGTATTCGGGGAGCTGTTTTTT. Amino acid sequence: CASSFRDRVFGELFF.

V gene TRBV27 combines with J gene TRBJ2-7, with D possibly being TRBD1 (6 bases). The CDR3 is made up of 15 amino acids. The germline V gene encodes CDR1 MNHEY and CDR2 SMNVEV (reference sequence). V was clipped by 3 bases and J by 3 bases, with 15 bases between them. The CDR3 nucleotides read TGTGCCAGCAGTTTCTCCGAGGGGGTGGGCTACGAGCAGTACTTC. Its protein is CASSFSEGVGYEQYF.

The sample holds a few counts of this clonotype. This CDR3 reads CAISEIGLAGDEQYF. CDR3 coding DNA: TGTGCCATCAGTGAGATAGGGCTAGCGGGAGACGAGCAGTACTTC. The chain is built from TRBV10-3 and TRBJ2-7; TRBD2 matches 10 bases. Trimming cost V 2 bases and J 5 bases; bases outside gene matches: 6. This CDR3 has 15 residues. CDR1 is ENHRY, CDR2 SYGVKD, per germline.

On this clonotype: Since a much larger clone is just one base distant, this may be a read error. The rearrangement uses TRBV5-6 and TRBJ1-5, with D unresolved. CDR3 length: 14 amino acids. Trimming left V 8 bases short and J 2 bases short, with 14 bases between. The germline gives CDR1 SGHDT, CDR2 YYEEEE. Here the CDR3 reads CARSAGRGNQPQHF. The CDR3 DNA follows: TGTGCCAGGAGCGCCGGTCGGGGCAATCAGCCCCAGCATTTT.

This clonotype was seen only a few times. V gene TRBV5-1 combines with J gene TRBJ1-4; D is perhaps TRBD1 (5 bases). V was pared by 4 bases and J by 3 bases, with 16 bases between. In germline, CDR1 is SGHRS, CDR2 YFSETQ. CDR3 size: 16 residues. This CDR3 reads CASSRDGGLSNEKLFF. Here the CDR3 DNA reads TGCGCCAGCAGCCGGGACGGAGGATTGTCTAATGAAAAACTGTTTTTT.

This clonotype was detected only a few times. The chain uses TRBV7-2 and TRBJ2-7; no clear D. This CDR3 spans 12 amino acids. Germline CDR1 reads SGHTA; CDR2 reads FQGNSA. Trimming removed 4 bases at V and 2 bases at J, with 6 bases between. The CDR3 DNA reads as TGTGCCAGCAGCTCGCCTCCCTACGAGCAGTACTTC. It specifies CASSSPPYEQYF.

This clonotype was detected a few times. V is TRBV24-1 and J is TRBJ2-3; unclear D gene. The CDR3 covers 13 residues. CDR1 KGHDR and CDR2 SFDVKD come from the germline V gene. The ends were cut back, 9 bases at V and 1 base at J, with 10 bases in the middle. The CDR3 DNA reads TGTGCCACCGGTCCCGCCGGCACAGATACGCAGTATTTT. As protein: CATGPAGTDTQYF.

V and J are TRBV27 and TRBJ1-3, with 7 nucleotides matching TRBD1. Germline CDR1 reads MNHEY; CDR2 reads SMNVEV (reference sequence). J lost 0 bases, V lost 2 bases, and 4 bases had no gene match. The CDR3 is made up of 16 amino acids. CDR3 sequence reads: CASSLKGAYSGNTIYF. CDR3 nucleotides: TGTGCCAGCAGTTTAAAGGGGGCATACTCTGGAAACACCATATATTTT.

This clonotype was seen a few times. This rearrangement joins TRBV5-1 to TRBJ1-1; 8 positions agree with TRBD1. Germline CDR1 and CDR2: SGHRS and YFSETQ. The CDR3 runs to 16 residues. Trimming took 0 bases from V and 1 from J; bases not matched to a gene: 5. Here the CDR3 DNA reads TGCGCCAGCAGCTTGGGTCAGGGGGCAACGAACACTGAAGCTTTCTTT. It specifies CASSLGQGATNTEAFF.

This sequence joins TRBV7-9 and TRBJ1-2, with a weak D call TRBD1 (5 bases). Trimming took off 5 bases at V and 4 bases at J, with 11 bases between the two ends. Per germline, CDR1 SEHNR and CDR2 FQNEAQ (reference sequence). The CDR3 is made up of 13 amino acids. The CDR3 bases are TGTGCCAGCAGCGGCTCGCAGGGCTATGGCTACACCTTC. Translated, it gives CASSGSQGYGYTF.

This clonotype was seen at least ten times. This chain joins TRBV2 and TRBJ2-3; 7 bases are a match to TRBD1. The germline CDR1 and CDR2 sequences are SNHLY and FYNNEI. J gave up 2 bases and V 5 bases, and 7 bases lay outside the gene matches. This CDR3 is built from 15 residues. CDR3 in DNA: TGTGCCAGCAGTCTTCAGGGGGTCACCACAGATACGCAGTATTTT. Translating gives CASSLQGVTTDTQYF.

The chain combines TRBV3-1 with TRBJ1-4, with TRBD1 identical over 8 bases. The trim removed 5 bases at V and 7 bases at J, leaving 9 bases unmatched. Per the germline V gene, CDR1 is LGHDT and CDR2 is YNNKEL (reference sequence). This CDR3 is built from 15 residues. The CDR3 sequence is CASSSPHRGIEKLFF. CDR3 nucleotides: TGTGCCAGCAGCTCCCCTCACAGGGGGATTGAAAAACTGTTTTTT.

This clonotype appeared a few times. This chain uses TRBV3-1 with TRBJ2-1; TRBD2 matches 13 bases. V was pared by 4 bases and J by 9 bases, with 3 bases of the junction left unmatched. The CDR3 has 14 residues. In germline, CDR1 is LGHDT, CDR2 YNNKEL (reference sequence). The CDR3 coding sequence is TGTGCCAGCAGCCGGACTAGCGGGGGAGGTGAGCAGTTCTTC. Residues: CASSRTSGGGEQFF.